These 8 T cell receptor beta chains were sequenced from one sample in a study of patients and donors after allogeneic stem cell transplantation (dated by TCRdb to about 2020). The receptor library was made with RT-PCR. The data were produced on a NextSeq 550. TCRdb itself trimmed the public reads at Q25 with fastp, ran MiXCR and retained productive beta chains. When rows share a CDR3 protein, they turn into one entry using the most common DNA and genes. Recorded for this sample are about 200,000 distinct CDR3 sequences; roughly two fifths of them occurred a single time. The ten largest make up 33% of the sample. The specimen sequenced was blood, either unsorted or a sorted T cell fraction (not recorded which). These TCRs come from a human donor who was either an allogeneic HSCT recipient or a stem cell or donor lymphocyte infusion donor (not recorded which). It is not recorded whose cells these are; they may come from a transplant donor.

The chain uses TRBV25-1 and TRBJ2-2; 9 nucleotides match TRBD2. From germline, CDR1 is MGHDK and CDR2 SYGVNS. The length of the CDR3 is 17 residues. V was clipped by 2 bases and J by 6 bases; unmatched bases: 10. CDR3 protein: CASSEGGAAGGAGELFF. The CDR3 DNA reads TGTGCCAGCAGTGAAGGAGGGGCAGCGGGAGGAGCCGGGGAGCTGTTTTTT.

This clonotype was observed a few times. The chain recombines TRBV7-9 with TRBJ1-4; maybe TRBD1 (6 bases). Trimming took off 0 bases at V and 7 bases at J, with 18 bases between the two ends. The CDR3 runs 17 residues. From germline, CDR1 is SEHNR and CDR2 FQNEAQ (reference sequence). CDR3 in DNA: TGTGCCAGCAGCTTAGCGCAGGGGTTACAGGCGGGTGAAAAACTGTTTTTT. Its translation is CASSLAQGLQAGEKLFF.

This rearrangement joins TRBV5-1 to TRBJ2-5; D is unresolved. The CDR3 extends over 13 amino acids. Germline V CDR1 and CDR2: SGHRS, YFSETQ. Trimming took off 2 bases at V and 1 base at J, with 6 bases between the two ends. CDR3 amino acids: CASSFDFQETQYF. In DNA, the CDR3 is TGCGCCAGCAGCTTCGACTTCCAAGAGACCCAGTACTTC.

This clonotype came up a few times. The chain links TRBV9 to TRBJ1-1; 7 bases line up with TRBD1. In germline, CDR1 is SGDLS, CDR2 YYNGEE. The CDR3 is 13 amino acids. With V trimmed by 3 bases and J by 8 bases, 7 bases remained unmatched. The CDR3 loop is CASSATSDREAFF. DNA of the CDR3: TGTGCCAGCAGCGCTACCTCGGACAGGGAAGCTTTCTTT.

The chain recombines TRBV12-3 or TRBV12-4 with TRBJ1-3; D ambiguous. Deletions cut 3 bases from V and 0 bases from J, with 18 bases between. CDR3 length equals 18 residues. Here the CDR3 DNA reads TGTGCCAGCAGTTTTAATCCGCGAATGGCGAACTCTGGAAACACCATATATTTT. Its protein product is CASSFNPRMANSGNTIYF.

This clonotype was recorded a few times. V gene TRBV5-1 combines with J gene TRBJ1-3; possibly TRBD1 for D (5 bases). V dropped 1 base and J dropped 0 bases, with 11 bases sitting between them. Germline V gives CDR1 SGHRS, CDR2 YFSETQ. The CDR3 totals 16 residues. This CDR3 is CASSLSRVNSGNTIYF. For the CDR3, the DNA is TGCGCCAGCAGCTTGTCCAGGGTGAACTCTGGAAACACCATATATTTT.

This chain joins TRBV29-1 and TRBJ2-5; D might be TRBD2 (6 bases). CDR1 is SQVTM, CDR2 ANQGSEA, per germline. This CDR3 has 13 residues. Trimming took 5 bases from V and 2 from J, leaving 12 bases between them. The CDR3 nucleotides are TGCAGCGTTCCCGGGACTTTTCAAGAGACCCAGTACTTC. This encodes CSVPGTFQETQYF.

This clonotype was observed at least ten times. The chain is built from TRBV5-1 and TRBJ1-6; D gene ambiguous. Germline CDR1 and CDR2: SGHRS and YFSETQ. Trimming took 4 bases from V and 0 from J, leaving 11 bases between them. The CDR3 covers 16 residues. CDR3 bases: TGCGCCAGCAGCACCGACGGGAGCTCCTATAATTCACCCCTCCACTTT. Protein product: CASSTDGSSYNSPLHF. The complete variable domain, with remaining parts taken from reference TRBV5-1 and TRBJ1-6, reads KAGVTQTPRYLIKTRGQQVTLSCSPISGHRSVSWYQQTPGQGLQFLFEYFSETQRNKGNFPGRFSGRQFSNSRSEMNVSTLELGDSALYLCASSTDGSSYNSPLHFGNGTRLTVT.